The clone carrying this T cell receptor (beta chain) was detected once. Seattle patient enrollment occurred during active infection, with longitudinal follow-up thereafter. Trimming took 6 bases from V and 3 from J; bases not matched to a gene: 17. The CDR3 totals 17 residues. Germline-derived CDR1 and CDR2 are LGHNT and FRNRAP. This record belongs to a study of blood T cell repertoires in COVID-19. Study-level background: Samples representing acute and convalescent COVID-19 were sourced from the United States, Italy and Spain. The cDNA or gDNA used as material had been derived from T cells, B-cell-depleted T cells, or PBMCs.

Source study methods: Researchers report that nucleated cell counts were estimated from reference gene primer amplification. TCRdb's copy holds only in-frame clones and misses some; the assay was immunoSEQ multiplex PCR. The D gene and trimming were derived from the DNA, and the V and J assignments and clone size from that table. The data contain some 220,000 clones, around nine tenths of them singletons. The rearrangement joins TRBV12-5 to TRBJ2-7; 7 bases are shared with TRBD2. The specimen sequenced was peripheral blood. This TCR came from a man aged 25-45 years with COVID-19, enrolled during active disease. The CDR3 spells CASGPPSRAGVNYEQYF. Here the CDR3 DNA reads TGTGCTAGTGGCCCACCCTCGCGGGCGGGGGTGAACTACGAGCAGTACTTC.